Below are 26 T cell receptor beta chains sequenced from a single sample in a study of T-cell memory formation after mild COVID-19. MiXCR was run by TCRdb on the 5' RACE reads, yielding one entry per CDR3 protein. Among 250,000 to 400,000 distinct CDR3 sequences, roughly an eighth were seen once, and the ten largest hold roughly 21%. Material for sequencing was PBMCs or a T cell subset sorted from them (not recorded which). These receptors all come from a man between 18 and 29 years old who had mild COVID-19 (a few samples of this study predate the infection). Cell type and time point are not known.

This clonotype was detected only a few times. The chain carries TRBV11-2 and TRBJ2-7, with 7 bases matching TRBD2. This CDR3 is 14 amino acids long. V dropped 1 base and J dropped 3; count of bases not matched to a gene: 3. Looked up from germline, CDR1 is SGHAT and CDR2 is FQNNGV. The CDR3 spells CASSLAGTNYEQYF. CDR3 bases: TGTGCCAGCAGCTTAGCAGGGACTAACTACGAGCAGTACTTC. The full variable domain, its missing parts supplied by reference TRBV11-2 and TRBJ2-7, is EAGVAQSPRYKIIEKRQSVAFWCNPISGHATLYWYQQILGQGPKLLIQFQNNGVVDDSQLPKDRFSAERLKGVDSTLKIQPAKLEDSAVYLCASSLAGTNYEQYFGPGTRLTVT.

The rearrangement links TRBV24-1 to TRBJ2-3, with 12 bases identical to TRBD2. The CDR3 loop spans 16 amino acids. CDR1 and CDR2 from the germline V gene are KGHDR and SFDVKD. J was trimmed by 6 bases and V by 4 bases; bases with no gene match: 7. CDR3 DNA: TGTGCCACCAGTGACCCACTAGCGGGGGGCCCGGATACGCAGTATTTT. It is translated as CATSDPLAGGPDTQYF.

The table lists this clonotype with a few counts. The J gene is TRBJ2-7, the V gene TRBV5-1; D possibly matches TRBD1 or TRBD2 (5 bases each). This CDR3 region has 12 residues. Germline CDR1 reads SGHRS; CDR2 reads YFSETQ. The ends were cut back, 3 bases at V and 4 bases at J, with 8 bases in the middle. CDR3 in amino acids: CASSWDEYEQYF. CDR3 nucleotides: TGCGCCAGCAGCTGGGACGAGTACGAGCAGTACTTC.

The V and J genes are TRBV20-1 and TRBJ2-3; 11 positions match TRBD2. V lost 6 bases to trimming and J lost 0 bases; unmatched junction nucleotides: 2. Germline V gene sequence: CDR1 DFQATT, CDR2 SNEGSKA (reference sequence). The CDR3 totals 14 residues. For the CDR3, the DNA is TGCAGTGCGCGACTAGCGGGGAGCACAGATACGCAGTATTTT. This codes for CSARLAGSTDTQYF.

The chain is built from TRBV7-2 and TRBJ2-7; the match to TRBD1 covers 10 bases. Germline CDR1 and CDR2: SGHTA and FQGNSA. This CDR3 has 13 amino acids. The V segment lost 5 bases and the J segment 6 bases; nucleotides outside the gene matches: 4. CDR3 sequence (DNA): TGTGCCAGCAGCCGGGACAGGGGACGCGAGCAGTACTTC. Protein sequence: CASSRDRGREQYF.

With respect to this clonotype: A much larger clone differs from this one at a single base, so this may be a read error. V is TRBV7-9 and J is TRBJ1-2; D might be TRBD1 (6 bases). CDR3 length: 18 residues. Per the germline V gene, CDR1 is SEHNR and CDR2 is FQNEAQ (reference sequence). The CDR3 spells CASSSFLGGGPYLSGYNF. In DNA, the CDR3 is TGTGCCAGCAGCAGCTTTTTAGGGGGGGGACCGTACTTGTCTGGCTACAACTTC.

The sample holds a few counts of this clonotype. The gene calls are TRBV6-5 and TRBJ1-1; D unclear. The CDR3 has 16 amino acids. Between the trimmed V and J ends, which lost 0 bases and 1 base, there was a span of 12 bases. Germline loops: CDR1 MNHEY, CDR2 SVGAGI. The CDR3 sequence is CASSYSDVGRNTEAFF. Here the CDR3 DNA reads TGTGCCAGCAGTTACTCCGATGTAGGGAGGAACACTGAAGCTTTCTTT.

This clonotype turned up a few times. The CDR3 DNA is TGTGCCAGCAGTTTCATTGGGGGGAATGGCTACACCTTC. Translated: CASSFIGGNGYTF. This rearrangement joins TRBV7-2 to TRBJ1-2; tentative D call: TRBD1 (5 bases). The ends were cut back, 6 bases at V and 6 bases at J, with 14 bases in the middle. The germline V gene encodes CDR1 SGHTA and CDR2 FQGNSA. The CDR3 length is 13 residues.

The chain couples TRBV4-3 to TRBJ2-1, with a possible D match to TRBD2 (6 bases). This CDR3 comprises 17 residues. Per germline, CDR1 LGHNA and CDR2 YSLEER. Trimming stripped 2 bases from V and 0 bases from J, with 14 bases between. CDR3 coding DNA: TGCGCCAGCAGCCAAAATTGGTGGGGGGACTCCTACAATGAGCAGTTCTTC. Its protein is CASSQNWWGDSYNEQFF.

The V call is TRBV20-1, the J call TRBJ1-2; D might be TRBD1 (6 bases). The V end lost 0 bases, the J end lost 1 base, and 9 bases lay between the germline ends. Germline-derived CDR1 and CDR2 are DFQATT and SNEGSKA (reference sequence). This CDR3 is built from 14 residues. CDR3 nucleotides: TGCAGTGCTAGAGAGAGGGGGAATAACTATGGCTACACCTTC. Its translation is CSARERGNNYGYTF.

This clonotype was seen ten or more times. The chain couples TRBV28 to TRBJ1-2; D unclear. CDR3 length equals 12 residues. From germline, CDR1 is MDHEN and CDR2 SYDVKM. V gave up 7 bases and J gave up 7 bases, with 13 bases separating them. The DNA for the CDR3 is TGTGCCAGCACGGGTGCAGTGGGTGGCTACACCTTC. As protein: CASTGAVGGYTF.

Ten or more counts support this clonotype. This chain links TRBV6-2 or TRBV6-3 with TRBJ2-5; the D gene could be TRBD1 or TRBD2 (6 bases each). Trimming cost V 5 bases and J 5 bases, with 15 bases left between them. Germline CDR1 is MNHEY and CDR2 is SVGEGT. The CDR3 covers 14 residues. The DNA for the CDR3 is TGTGCCAGCAGTACGGAGGGGGGTATGGAGACCCAGTACTTC. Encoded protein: CASSTEGGMETQYF.

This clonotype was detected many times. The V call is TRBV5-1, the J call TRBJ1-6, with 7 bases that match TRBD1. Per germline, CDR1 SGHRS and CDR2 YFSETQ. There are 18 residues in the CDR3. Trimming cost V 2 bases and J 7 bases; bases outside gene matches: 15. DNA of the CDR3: TGCGCCAGCAGCTTTACCGGTGGAGGGGGCGCGGGGAATTCACCCCTCCACTTT. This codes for CASSFTGGGGAGNSPLHF.

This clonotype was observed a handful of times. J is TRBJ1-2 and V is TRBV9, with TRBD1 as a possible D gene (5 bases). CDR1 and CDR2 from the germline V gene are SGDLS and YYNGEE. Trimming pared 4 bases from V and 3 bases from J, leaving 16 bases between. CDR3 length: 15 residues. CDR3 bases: TGTGCCAGCAGCCCTTCAGGGATTAGCGACTATGGCTACACCTTC. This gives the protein CASSPSGISDYGYTF. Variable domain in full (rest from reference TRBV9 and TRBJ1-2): DSGVTQTPKHLITATGQRVTLRCSPRSGDLSVYWYQQSLDQGLQFLIQYYNGEERAKGNILERFSAQQFPDLHSELNLSSLELGDSALYFCASSPSGISDYGYTFGSGTRLTVV.

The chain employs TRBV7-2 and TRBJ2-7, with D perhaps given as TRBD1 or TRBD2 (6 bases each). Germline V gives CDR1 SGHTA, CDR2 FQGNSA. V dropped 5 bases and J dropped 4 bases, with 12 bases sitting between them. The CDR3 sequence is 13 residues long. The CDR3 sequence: CASSRPGAYEQYF. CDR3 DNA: TGTGCCAGCAGCCGCCCGGGGGCGTACGAGCAGTACTTC. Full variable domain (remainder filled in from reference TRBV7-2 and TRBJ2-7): GAGVSQSPSNKVTEKGKDVELRCDPISGHTALYWYRQSLGQGLEFLIYFQGNSAPDKSGLPSDRFSAERTGGSVSTLTIQRTQQEDSAVYLCASSRPGAYEQYFGPGTRLTVT.

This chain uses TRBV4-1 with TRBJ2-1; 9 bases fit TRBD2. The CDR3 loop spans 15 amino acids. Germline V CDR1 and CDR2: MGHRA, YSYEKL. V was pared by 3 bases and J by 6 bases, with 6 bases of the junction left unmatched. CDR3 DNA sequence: TGCGCCAGCAGCCAGAAGGGCGGGGGGGTCAATGAGCAGTTCTTC. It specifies CASSQKGGGVNEQFF.

The CDR3 spells CARFSLRGPSYNEQFF. Written as DNA, the CDR3 is TGTGCCAGGTTTTCCCTCAGGGGGCCATCCTACAATGAGCAGTTCTTC. The chain combines TRBV28 with TRBJ2-1, with 8 bases aligning to TRBD1. V dropped 9 bases and J dropped 1; count of bases not matched to a gene: 11. The germline gives CDR1 MDHEN, CDR2 SYDVKM. This CDR3 has 16 residues.

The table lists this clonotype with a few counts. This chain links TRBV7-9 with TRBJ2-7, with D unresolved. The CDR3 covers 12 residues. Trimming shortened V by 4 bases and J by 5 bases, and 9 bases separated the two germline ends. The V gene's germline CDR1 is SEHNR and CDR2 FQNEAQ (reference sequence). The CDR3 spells CASSSKSHEQYV. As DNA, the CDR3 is TGTGCCAGCAGCTCAAAATCCCACGAGCAGTACGTC.

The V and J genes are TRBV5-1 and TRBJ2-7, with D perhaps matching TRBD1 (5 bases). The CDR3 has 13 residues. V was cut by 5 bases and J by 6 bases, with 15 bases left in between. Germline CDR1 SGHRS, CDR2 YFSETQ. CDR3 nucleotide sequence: TGCGCCAGCAGTCCCCAGGGTTCCACCGAGCAGTACGTC. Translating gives CASSPQGSTEQYV.

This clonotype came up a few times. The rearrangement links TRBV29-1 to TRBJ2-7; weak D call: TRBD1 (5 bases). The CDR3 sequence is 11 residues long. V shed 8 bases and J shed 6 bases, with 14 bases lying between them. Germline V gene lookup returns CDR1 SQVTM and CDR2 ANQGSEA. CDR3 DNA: TGCAGCTTCCTCAGGGTGTGCGAGCAGTACGTC. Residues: CSFLRVCEQYV.

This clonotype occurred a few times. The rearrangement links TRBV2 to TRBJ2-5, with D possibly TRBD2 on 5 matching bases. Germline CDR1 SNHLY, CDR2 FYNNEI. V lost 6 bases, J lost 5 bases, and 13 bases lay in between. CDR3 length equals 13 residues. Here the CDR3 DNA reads TGTGCCAGCAGCCCACTAGAAATGGAGACCCAGTACTTC. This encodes CASSPLEMETQYF.

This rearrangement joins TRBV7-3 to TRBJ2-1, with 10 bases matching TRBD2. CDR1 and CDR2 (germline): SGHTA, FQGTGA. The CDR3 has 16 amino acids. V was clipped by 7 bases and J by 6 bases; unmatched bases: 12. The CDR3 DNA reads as TGTGCCAGCATCCGCCGATCCGGACTAGCGGTCAATGAGCAGTTCTTC. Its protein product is CASIRRSGLAVNEQFF.

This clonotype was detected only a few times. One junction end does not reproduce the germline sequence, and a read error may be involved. The CDR3 is CASSVGQPNQPQHF. The CDR3, as DNA: TGTGCCAGCAGCGTAGGACAGCCCAATCAGCCCCAGCATTTT. The V gene is TRBV13, the J gene TRBJ1-5; perhaps TRBD1 as D (6 bases). Germline lookup yields CDR1 PRHDT and CDR2 FYEKMQ (reference sequence). This CDR3 region has 14 residues.

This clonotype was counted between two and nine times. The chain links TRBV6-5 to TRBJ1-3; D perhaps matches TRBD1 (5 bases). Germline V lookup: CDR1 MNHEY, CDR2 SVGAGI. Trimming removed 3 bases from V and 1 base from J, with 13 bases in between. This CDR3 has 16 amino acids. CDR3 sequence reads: CASSYRGSGSGNTIYF. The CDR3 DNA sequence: TGTGCCAGCAGTTATAGGGGATCGGGATCTGGAAACACCATATATTTT.

DNA of the CDR3: TGCGCCAGCAGCCAAGATCGCCAGCGGGGGGTTTCCGGGGAGCTGTTTTTT. Translated: CASSQDRQRGVSGELFF. The chain joins TRBV4-3 to TRBJ2-2; 9 positions agree with TRBD2. The germline CDR1 and CDR2 sequences are LGHNA and YSLEER. Germline trimming cut 0 bases from V and 6 bases from J; bases unmatched to any gene: 8. This CDR3 has 17 residues.

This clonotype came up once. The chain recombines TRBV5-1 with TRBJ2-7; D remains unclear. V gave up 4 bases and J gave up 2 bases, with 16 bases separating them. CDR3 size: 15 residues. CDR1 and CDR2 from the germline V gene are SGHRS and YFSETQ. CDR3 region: CASSVDLGRTYEQYF. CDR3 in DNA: TGCGCCAGCAGCGTCGACCTCGGACGGACCTACGAGCAGTACTTC.